This passage covers 32 T cell receptor beta chains from one sample sequenced in a study of shared clonotypes between healthy human individuals. Libraries were prepared by immunoSEQ multiplex PCR; TCRdb keeps only in-frame clonotypes and omits some of them. This table holds some 2.1 million clones, roughly 95% found once. CD45RO-negative cells were positively selected for CCR7, leaving out terminally differentiated effector memory CD45RA+ cells. Sequenced input: naive CD8+ T cells sorted from blood. The receptors come from a young man in good health.

The gene calls are TRBV28 and TRBJ1-1; TRBD1 agrees at 7 bases. Trimming took 6 bases from V and 2 from J; bases not matched to a gene: 3. CDR3 length: 13 amino acids. Germline V CDR1 and CDR2: MDHEN, SYDVKM. CDR3 amino acids: CASSRDSNTEAFF. The CDR3 DNA reads as TGTGCCAGCAGCCGGGACAGCAACACTGAAGCTTTCTTT.

This chain connects TRBV7-2 to TRBJ2-7; TRBD2 matches 12 bases. This CDR3 contains 18 residues. Germline V gives CDR1 SGHTA, CDR2 FQGNSA. V gave up 0 bases and J gave up 1 base; unmatched junction bases: 7. CDR3 residues: CASSLAQVTSGGSYEQYF. The CDR3 coding sequence is TGTGCCAGCAGCTTAGCGCAGGTTACTAGCGGGGGGTCCTACGAGCAGTACTTC.

The V call is TRBV6-1, the J call TRBJ2-2; TRBD1 matches 9 bases. This CDR3 comprises 15 residues. Germline V gene data show CDR1 as MNHNS and CDR2 as SASEGT. V shed 7 bases, J shed 6 bases, and the junction held 9 bases outside the gene matches. The CDR3 sequence is CASKEEDRGPGELFF. CDR3 bases: TGTGCCAGCAAGGAGGAGGACAGGGGTCCCGGGGAGCTGTTTTTT.

In DNA, the CDR3 is TGTGCCAGCAGTTACTCTCACGGACTGAACACTGAAGCTTTCTTT. Protein product: CASSYSHGLNTEAFF. This chain joins TRBV6-5 and TRBJ1-1; D gene unclear. This CDR3 contains 15 residues. V lost 0 bases to trimming and J lost 0 bases, with 8 bases between them. CDR1 and CDR2 from the germline V gene are MNHEY and SVGAGI.

The V and J genes are TRBV4-1 and TRBJ1-1; 9 bases map to TRBD1. Germline CDR1 MGHRA, CDR2 YSYEKL. V gave up 3 bases and J gave up 11 bases; unmatched junction bases: 10. This CDR3 region has 14 residues. This CDR3 reads CASSHEPRDREAFF. DNA of the CDR3: TGCGCCAGCAGCCATGAACCTAGGGACAGGGAGGCTTTCTTT.

The chain employs TRBV5-1 and TRBJ2-7, with 13 nucleotides matching TRBD2. The CDR3 is made up of 16 amino acids. Germline values: CDR1 SGHRS, CDR2 YFSETQ. J gave up 0 bases and V 4 bases, and 4 bases lay outside the gene matches. Here the CDR3 reads CASSEGLAGRSYEQYF. In DNA, the CDR3 is TGCGCCAGCAGCGAGGGACTAGCGGGGCGCTCCTACGAGCAGTACTTC.

V and J are TRBV9 and TRBJ2-7; TRBD1 matches at 8 bases. The length of the CDR3 is 15 residues. Germline values: CDR1 SGDLS, CDR2 YYNGEE. The trim removed 0 bases at V and 2 bases at J, leaving 4 bases unmatched. The CDR3 DNA follows: TGTGCCAGCAGCGTAGGACAGGGGTACGCCTACGAGCAGTACTTC. Its translation is CASSVGQGYAYEQYF.

This clone was detected once. Different DNA sequences within this sample yield the same CDR3. The chain combines TRBV9 with TRBJ2-1, with TRBD2 as a possible D gene (7 bases). Germline V gene sequence: CDR1 SGDLS, CDR2 YYNGEE. CDR3 length: 12 amino acids. The V gene lost 4 bases and the J gene lost 8 bases, with 10 bases spanning the gap. CDR3 nucleotide sequence: TGTGCCAGCAGCCCGGGGGGCGATGAGCAGTTCTTC. As protein: CASSPGGDEQFF.

This chain links TRBV5-8 with TRBJ1-5, with a tentative D call TRBD1 (5 bases). The CDR3 runs to 14 residues. Germline loops: CDR1 SGHTS, CDR2 YDEGEE. V was trimmed by 3 bases and J by 3 bases, leaving 10 bases between them. CDR3 DNA sequence: TGTGCCAGCAGCTCCCGCAGGGACAATCAGCCCCAGCATTTT. Protein: CASSSRRDNQPQHF.

The V call is TRBV11-2, the J call TRBJ2-7, with TRBD1 as a possible D gene (6 bases). Per germline, CDR1 SGHAT and CDR2 FQNNGV. The CDR3 totals 14 residues. V was trimmed by 5 bases and J by 2 bases, leaving 13 bases between them. This CDR3 reads CASSGQITAYEQYF. The CDR3 DNA follows: TGTGCCAGCAGCGGACAGATTACTGCCTACGAGCAGTACTTC.

V is TRBV27 and J is TRBJ2-7; perhaps TRBD2 as D (6 bases). Trimming left V 8 bases short and J 4 bases short, with 9 bases between. Germline values: CDR1 MNHEY, CDR2 SMNVEV (reference sequence). The CDR3 covers 11 residues. This chain's CDR3 is CASGDWYEQYF. CDR3 in DNA: TGTGCCAGCGGGGACTGGTACGAGCAGTACTTC.

V and J are TRBV9 and TRBJ1-2; 9 nucleotides align to TRBD1. The CDR3 is 14 amino acids. The J segment lost 7 bases and the V segment lost 3 bases, leaving 7 bases of the junction unmatched. Germline V lookup: CDR1 SGDLS, CDR2 YYNGEE. CDR3 loop: CASSAPGTGFGYTF. The CDR3 coding sequence is TGTGCCAGCAGCGCCCCCGGGACAGGGTTTGGCTACACCTTC.

This clone was recorded only once. The chain combines TRBV5-1 with TRBJ2-5; 10 bases are shared with TRBD2. Germline trimming cut 0 bases from V and 4 bases from J; bases unmatched to any gene: 12. Germline V gene sequence: CDR1 SGHRS, CDR2 YFSETQ. The CDR3 totals 18 residues. The CDR3 DNA sequence: TGCGCCAGCAGCTTGGGGCTAGCGGGAGAGTTTTTGGGAGAGACCCAGTACTTC. It specifies CASSLGLAGEFLGETQYF.

This clone appeared once. This sequence joins TRBV7-3 and TRBJ1-1; no firm D call. V was shortened by 3 bases and J by 6 bases, with 11 bases between the two germline ends. The CDR3 spans 13 residues. Germline V gene data show CDR1 as SGHTA and CDR2 as FQGTGA. The CDR3 DNA sequence: TGTGCCAGCAGCTTTTTTCAGTCGGCTGAAGCTTTCTTT. Its translation: CASSFFQSAEAFF.

This clone was recorded once. The rearrangement links TRBV25-1 to TRBJ1-1; tentatively, D is TRBD1 (5 bases). Germline loops: CDR1 MGHDK, CDR2 SYGVNS. V lost 1 base, J lost 0 bases, and 9 bases lay in between. This CDR3 region has 15 residues. CDR3 DNA: TGTGCCAGCAGTGAATTCGCAGGGATGAACACTGAAGCTTTCTTT. Translated, it gives CASSEFAGMNTEAFF.

The chain couples TRBV28 to TRBJ1-1, with 8 nucleotides matching TRBD1. The V gene end was trimmed by 6 bases and the J gene end by 11 bases; junction bases not matched to a gene: 2. Germline V gives CDR1 MDHEN, CDR2 SYDVKM. CDR3 size: 10 residues. The CDR3 here is CASRDREAFF. CDR3 nucleotides: TGTGCCAGCAGGGACAGGGAGGCTTTCTTT.

This clone was seen once. The rearrangement links TRBV11-3 to TRBJ1-5; 8 positions match TRBD1. Germline V CDR1 and CDR2: SGHNT, YENEEA. This CDR3 comprises 20 residues. J lost 2 bases, V lost 0 bases, and 15 bases had no gene match. The CDR3 here is CASSLDGGRGLQMGNQPQHF. In nucleotides, the CDR3 is TGTGCCAGCAGCTTAGATGGGGGCAGGGGGCTGCAGATGGGCAATCAGCCCCAGCATTTT. Filled out from reference TRBV11-3 and TRBJ1-5, the complete variable domain reads EAGVVQSPRYKIIEKKQPVAFWCNPISGHNTLYWYLQNLGQGPELLIRYENEEAVDDSQLPKDRFSAERLKGVDSTLKIQPAELGDSAVYLCASSLDGGRGLQMGNQPQHFGDGTRLSIL.

The chain has TRBV5-1 and TRBJ2-1, with D perhaps TRBD2 (5 bases). With 0 bases removed from V and 2 bases from J, the gap between germline ends came to 15 bases. The CDR3 spans 17 residues. Germline-derived CDR1 and CDR2 are SGHRS and YFSETQ. CDR3 in amino acids: CASSLAWSGSAYNEQFF. CDR3 nucleotide sequence: TGCGCCAGCAGCTTGGCCTGGTCGGGATCTGCCTACAATGAGCAGTTCTTC.

The V gene is TRBV7-9, the J gene TRBJ2-7; D gene unclear. Trimming took 4 bases from V and 9 from J, leaving 16 bases between them. There are 13 residues in the CDR3. Germline CDR1 and CDR2: SEHNR and FQNEAQ (reference sequence). Here the CDR3 reads CASSSAQLLGQYF. As DNA, the CDR3 is TGTGCCAGCAGCTCCGCACAACTGTTGGGGCAGTACTTC.

This clone was recorded once. This sequence joins TRBV5-1 and TRBJ2-3; 13 bases match TRBD2. This CDR3 has 19 amino acids. V lost 6 bases to trimming and J lost 0 bases; unmatched junction nucleotides: 13. CDR1 and CDR2 (germline): SGHRS, YFSETQ. This CDR3 reads CASNWDGTSGESSTDTQYF. The CDR3, as DNA: TGCGCCAGCAATTGGGACGGGACTAGCGGGGAGTCTAGCACAGATACGCAGTATTTT.

The V call is TRBV10-3, the J call TRBJ2-2; possibly TRBD2 for D (6 bases). Germline CDR1 ENHRY, CDR2 SYGVKD. V lost 7 bases to trimming and J lost 1 base, with 10 bases between them. The CDR3 has 14 residues. CDR3 residues: CAITGEWNTGELFF. CDR3 sequence (DNA): TGTGCCATCACGGGGGAGTGGAACACCGGGGAGCTGTTTTTT.

This clone showed up just a few times. The J gene is TRBJ1-5, the V gene TRBV5-6, with 10 bases identical to TRBD1. Looked up from germline, CDR1 is SGHDT and CDR2 is YYEEEE. Trimming removed 1 base from V and 1 base from J; junction bases left unmatched: 2. The CDR3 has 16 amino acids. Here the CDR3 DNA reads TGTGCCAGCAGCTTGTGGGGACAGGGGAGCAATCAGCCCCAGCATTTT. Its protein is CASSLWGQGSNQPQHF.

The sample holds one count of this clone. The chain couples TRBV4-1 to TRBJ1-1, with D perhaps TRBD1 (5 bases). The germline V and J ends were trimmed by 4 bases and 0 bases, with 6 bases remaining between them. CDR1 and CDR2 (germline): MGHRA, YSYEKL. The CDR3 is made up of 13 amino acids. CDR3 amino acids: CASSRQMNTEAFF. CDR3 coding DNA: TGCGCCAGCAGCCGACAGATGAACACTGAAGCTTTCTTT.

This chain links TRBV6-1 with TRBJ2-7, with a possible D match to TRBD2 (7 bases). V was clipped by 2 bases and J by 3 bases, with 11 bases between them. This CDR3 contains 14 residues. Germline values: CDR1 MNHNS, CDR2 SASEGT. CDR3 bases: TGTGCCAGCAGTGAAACAGGGAGGGGCTACGAGCAGTACTTC. It codes for CASSETGRGYEQYF.

The chain links TRBV27 to TRBJ2-3; 9 bases match TRBD1. Germline values: CDR1 MNHEY, CDR2 SMNVEV (reference sequence). The J segment lost 1 base and the V segment lost 6 bases, leaving 14 bases of the junction unmatched. This CDR3 spans 18 amino acids. CDR3 in amino acids: CASSNTGGLWLGTDTQYF. DNA for the CDR3: TGTGCCAGCAGCAATACAGGGGGCCTGTGGTTGGGCACAGATACGCAGTATTTT.

The chain has TRBV6-1 and TRBJ2-7; TRBD1 matches at 8 bases. The CDR3 totals 13 residues. CDR1 and CDR2 from the germline V gene are MNHNS and SASEGT. The V segment lost 10 bases and the J segment 3 bases; nucleotides outside the gene matches: 8. The CDR3 DNA reads as TGTGCCACCTCCGGGACAGGCAACTACGAGCAGTACTTC. It encodes CATSGTGNYEQYF.

This clone has a single count. The rearrangement uses TRBV7-2 and TRBJ1-6; possible D gene TRBD1, 6 bases. The CDR3 has 17 residues. With 1 base removed from V and 6 bases from J, the gap between germline ends came to 16 bases. Germline assignment: CDR1 SGHTA and CDR2 FQGNSA. CDR3 protein: CASSLGGQPTANSPLHF. CDR3 sequence (DNA): TGTGCCAGCAGCTTAGGAGGACAGCCCACCGCTAATTCACCCCTCCACTTT. Supplemented by reference TRBV7-2 and TRBJ1-6, the full variable domain reads GAGVSQSPSNKVTEKGKDVELRCDPISGHTALYWYRQSLGQGLEFLIYFQGNSAPDKSGLPSDRFSAERTGGSVSTLTIQRTQQEDSAVYLCASSLGGQPTANSPLHFGNGTRLTVT.

The V call is TRBV13, the J call TRBJ2-3; D gene ambiguous. The CDR3 runs to 14 residues. The germline V and J ends were trimmed by 1 base and 0 bases, with 5 bases remaining between them. The V gene's germline CDR1 is PRHDT and CDR2 FYEKMQ (reference sequence). Here the CDR3 DNA reads TGTGCCAGCAGCTTAGAGCGAAGCACAGATACGCAGTATTTT. Translation gives CASSLERSTDTQYF.

DNA of the CDR3: TGTGCCAGCAGTCCAATGGGACTAGGGTCCTACGAGCAGTACTTC. Translation gives CASSPMGLGSYEQYF. The J gene is TRBJ2-7, the V gene TRBV7-8; 8 bases line up with TRBD2. Germline trimming cut 6 bases from V and 1 base from J; bases unmatched to any gene: 8. This CDR3 is built from 15 residues. Germline CDR1 is SGHVS and CDR2 is FQNEAQ. Drawing the rest from reference TRBV7-8 and TRBJ2-7, the complete variable domain is GAGVSQSPRYKVAKRGQDVALRCDPISGHVSLFWYQQALGQGPEFLTYFQNEAQLDKSGLPSDRFFAERPEGSVSTLKIQRTQQEDSAVYLCASSPMGLGSYEQYFGPGTRLTVT.

Regarding this clone: A read error is possible here, since a much larger clone lies one base away. Other nucleotide sequences in the sample specify the same CDR3. The V and J genes are TRBV11-2 and TRBJ1-1, with a weak D call TRBD1 (5 bases). This CDR3 has 13 residues. V was clipped by 3 bases and J by 0 bases, with 5 bases between them. Germline loops: CDR1 SGHAT, CDR2 FQNNGV. CDR3 sequence reads: CASSLGVNTEAFF. In nucleotides, the CDR3 is TGTGCCAGCAGCTTGGGGGTGAACACTGAAGCTTTCTTT.

The CDR3, as DNA: TGTGCCAGCAGAGTACTACTAGGGGGTGAGCAGTTCTTC. This sequence encodes CASRVLLGGEQFF. The chain employs TRBV25-1 and TRBJ2-1; weak D call: TRBD1 (6 bases). Trimming took off 6 bases at V and 9 bases at J, with 15 bases between the two ends. The germline gives CDR1 MGHDK, CDR2 SYGVNS. The CDR3 is 13 residues long. The whole variable domain, remainder taken from reference TRBV25-1 and TRBJ2-1, is EADIYQTPRYLVIGTGKKITLECSQTMGHDKMYWYQQDPGMELHLIHYSYGVNSTEKGDLSSESTVSRIRTEHFPLTLESARPSHTSQYLCASRVLLGGEQFFGPGTRLTVL.

V is TRBV7-8 and J is TRBJ2-7; TRBD2 aligns across 8 bases. Germline assignment: CDR1 SGHVS and CDR2 FQNEAQ. The CDR3 contains 15 residues. The V gene end was trimmed by 0 bases and the J gene end by 3 bases; junction bases not matched to a gene: 4. CDR3 sequence (DNA): TGTGCCAGCAGCTTAGCCTGGGGACTAGACTACGAGCAGTACTTC. It is translated as CASSLAWGLDYEQYF.